This T cell receptor (beta chain) was documented in a study of a mutant IDH1 vaccine in newly diagnosed glioma. Study results and limitations: Pseudoprogression apparently tracked independently of changes in top peripheral T cell clonotypes.

Concerning this clone: Antigen specificity is unknown.

Time point: week 11, during vaccination. The content of each vaccine dose was 300 ug of mutant IDH1 20-mer peptide, and topical imiquimod accompanied it. TCRdb keeps only in-frame clones here, not all; method: immunoSEQ multiplex PCR. The sample carries 35,000 to 40,000 clones, about 83% recorded once. This clonotype was obtained from a man aged 40-50 years with glioma. The sample was PBMCs, taken from a glioma patient whose treatment included an IDH1 peptide vaccine.

The CDR3 region has the DNA TGCGCCAGCAGCTTGGCCCGGGACCCCCGGAGGGAAAAACTGTTTTTT. Encoded protein: CASSLARDPRREKLFF. The chain is built from TRBV5-1 and TRBJ1-4; possibly TRBD1 for D (5 bases). The length of the CDR3 is 16 residues. The germline V gene encodes CDR1 SGHRS and CDR2 YFSETQ. Trimming pared 0 bases from V and 8 bases from J, leaving 17 bases between.